The 9 T cell receptor beta chains given below trace back to one sample, sequenced in a study of STAT3 mutations in large granular lymphocyte leukemia (dated by TCRdb to the late 2010s). Study-wide findings and limitations: At least one immunodominant TCRbeta clonotype was present in every T-LGLL patient, and multiple immunodominant subclonotypes appeared in about half of the T-LGLL patients.

Library preparation employed the immunoSEQ multiplex PCR assay. TCRdb re-hosts the immuneACCESS table, in-frame sequences only. Its copies lack some clones; in the studies checked, an unresolved V gene accounts for under half of them, and the cause for the rest is not known. This sample has approximately 5,200 clones in its table, and just over 70% of those were observed once. The top ten clonotypes cover more than 45% of the sample. Their recognized antigens are unknown. The specimen sequenced was PBMCs. The source is a human donor with T large granular lymphocyte leukemia. Some clones in this sample may be carry-over from other donors' samples.

The chain couples TRBV30 to TRBJ2-4; D is unclear. V was trimmed by 3 bases and J by 5 bases, leaving 17 bases between them. The CDR3 has 15 amino acids. Germline CDR1 GTSNPN, CDR2 SVGIG (reference sequence). CDR3 loop: CAWSNIPGSENIQYF. CDR3 bases: TGTGCCTGGAGCAACATTCCGGGTTCTGAAAACATTCAGTACTTC.

The genes are TRBV29-1 and TRBJ2-5; the match to TRBD1 covers 8 bases. This CDR3 has 13 residues. CDR1 and CDR2 (germline): SQVTM, ANQGSEA. Trimming removed 7 bases from V and 5 bases from J; junction bases left unmatched: 9. Here the CDR3 reads CSAGTGSGETQYF. DNA for the CDR3: TGCAGCGCGGGGACAGGTTCAGGGGAGACCCAGTACTTC.

The V gene is TRBV6-1, the J gene TRBJ2-7, with 8 bases that match TRBD1. CDR1 is MNHNS, CDR2 SASEGT, per germline. The CDR3 totals 13 residues. V lost 5 bases to trimming and J lost 3 bases; unmatched junction nucleotides: 3. The CDR3 region is CASSRDRIYEQYF. For the CDR3, the DNA is TGTGCCAGCAGTCGGGACAGGATCTACGAGCAGTACTTC.

J is TRBJ1-1 and V is TRBV18; D is unclear. Germline values: CDR1 KGHSH, CDR2 LQKENI. This CDR3 spans 16 amino acids. Trimming stripped 1 base from V and 1 base from J, with 13 bases between. The CDR3, as DNA: TGTGCCAGCTCACCACTCGGTTCGGGAACGAACACTGAAGCTTTCTTT. This encodes CASSPLGSGTNTEAFF. Full variable domain (remainder filled in from reference TRBV18 and TRBJ1-1): NAGVMQNPRHLVRRRGQEARLRCSPMKGHSHVYWYRQLPEEGLKFMVYLQKENIIDESGMPKERFSAEFPKEGPSILRIQQVVRGDSAAYFCASSPLGSGTNTEAFFGQGTRLTVV.

This sequence joins TRBV25-1 and TRBJ1-2, with D possibly TRBD1 on 5 matching bases. Germline CDR1 MGHDK, CDR2 SYGVNS. The V end was cut by 5 bases, the J end by 5 bases, with 12 bases between. This CDR3 has 13 amino acids. CDR3 DNA sequence: TGTGCCAGCAGTCCCTCCGGGACGTATGGCTACACCTTC. Its protein is CASSPSGTYGYTF.

The rearrangement uses TRBV29-1 and TRBJ1-2; D remains unclear. V gave up 2 bases and J gave up 6 bases, with 13 bases separating them. Germline values: CDR1 SQVTM, CDR2 ANQGSEA. The CDR3 spans 13 residues. This CDR3 is CSVERVQEDGYTF. Here the CDR3 DNA reads TGCAGCGTTGAAAGGGTCCAGGAGGATGGCTACACCTTC. Supplemented by reference TRBV29-1 and TRBJ1-2, the full variable domain reads SAVISQKPSRDICQRGTSLTIQCQVDSQVTMMFWYRQQPGQSLTLIATANQGSEATYESGFVIDKFPISRPNLTFSTLTVSNMSPEDSSIYLCSVERVQEDGYTFGSGTRLTVV.

The chain has TRBV5-1 and TRBJ2-5; D is ambiguous. The V end lost 2 bases, the J end lost 2 bases, and 1 base lay between the germline ends. The CDR3 is made up of 11 amino acids. Looked up from germline, CDR1 is SGHRS and CDR2 is YFSETQ. CDR3 region: CASSFQETQYF. The CDR3 nucleotides read TGCGCCAGCAGCTTTCAAGAGACCCAGTACTTC. The variable domain in full, completed from reference TRBV5-1 and TRBJ2-5, reads KAGVTQTPRYLIKTRGQQVTLSCSPISGHRSVSWYQQTPGQGLQFLFEYFSETQRNKGNFPGRFSGRQFSNSRSEMNVSTLELGDSALYLCASSFQETQYFGPGTRLLVL.

V gene TRBV5-5 combines with J gene TRBJ2-1, with TRBD2 identical over 13 bases. Trimming removed 0 bases from V and 4 bases from J; junction bases left unmatched: 7. CDR1 is SGHKS and CDR2 is YYEKEE in the germline V gene (reference sequence). The CDR3 covers 18 residues. This CDR3 reads CASSLGQTSGRLYNEQFF. The CDR3 nucleotides are TGTGCCAGCAGCTTGGGTCAGACTAGCGGGAGGCTTTACAATGAGCAGTTCTTC.

CDR3 sequence reads: CASSSSGGEQYF. Written as DNA, the CDR3 is TGCGCCAGCAGCTCGTCCGGGGGCGAGCAGTACTTC. The chain is built from TRBV5-1 and TRBJ2-7; D is perhaps TRBD2 (6 bases). Looked up from germline, CDR1 is SGHRS and CDR2 is YFSETQ. Trimming took 3 bases from V and 6 from J, leaving 10 bases between them. The CDR3 sequence is 12 residues long.